Listed below are T cell receptor beta chains from one sample, sequenced in a study of T cell changes during pregnancy in multiple sclerosis. TCRdb's copy holds only in-frame clones and misses some; the assay was immunoSEQ multiplex PCR. The table lists around 40,000 clones, about 92% of them singletons, with around 5.5% in the top ten. The sequencing used CD8+ T cells from peripheral blood mononuclear cells, collected in the third trimester of pregnancy. The receptors originated from a female donor with multiple sclerosis, enrolled in a pregnancy study. CDR3s include the opening cysteine and the closing phenylalanine or tryptophan. D genes are given only for firm matches. Size is stated for part of the rows, as once, few or many counts, or as a class when the clone is expanded.

TRBJ1-5	.	.	TRBV28	CASSPPGWLEPQHF	TGTGCCAGCAGTCCCCCGGGGTGGCTGGAGCCCCAGCATTTT
TRBJ1-2	TRBD1	.	TRBV10-2	CASTPGQEGGRGYTF	TGCGCCAGCACCCCGGGACAGGAGGGGGGTCGGGGCTACACCTTC
TRBJ2-7	.	.	TRBV7-2	CASSLEVYVYEQYF	TGTGCCAGCAGCTTAGAAGTCTACGTTTACGAGCAGTACTTC
TRBJ1-5	TRBD1	.	TRBV14	CASSQTGSQPQHF	TGTGCCAGCAGCCAGACAGGGTCTCAGCCCCAGCATTTT
TRBJ2-1	.	once	TRBV19	CASSSYSTGYNEQFF	TGTGCCAGTAGTTCCTACTCGACGGGATACAATGAGCAGTTCTTC
TRBJ2-7	.	.	TRBV7-9	CASSSSQSTEQYF	TGTGCCAGCAGCTCATCCCAGTCCACCGAGCAGTACTTC
TRBJ2-3	.	once	TRBV9	CASSEGGGDTQYF	TGTGCCAGCAGCGAGGGGGGGGGAGATACGCAGTATTTT
TRBJ1-2	.	.	TRBV6-5	CASSYGGGKEYGYTF	TGTGCCAGCAGTTACGGGGGGGGAAAGGAATATGGCTACACCTTC
TRBJ2-1	.	.	TRBV7-9	CASSLGFFGGTTRNEQFF	TGTGCCAGCAGCTTAGGCTTCTTTGGCGGGACCACCCGGAATGAGCAGTTCTTC
TRBJ2-7	TRBD2	.	TRBV4-2	CASSLPGLSYEQYF	TGTGCCAGCAGCTTGCCGGGACTATCCTACGAGCAGTACTTC
TRBJ2-1	.	.	TRBV6-5	CASSYSTGVHPNEQFF	TGTGCCAGCAGTTATTCAACCGGGGTCCATCCCAATGAGCAGTTCTTC
TRBJ2-7	.	.	TRBV13	CASSDDFGYEQYF	TGTGCCAGCAGCGACGACTTCGGGTACGAGCAGTACTTC
TRBJ2-3	.	.	TRBV19	CASSILVTDTQYF	TGTGCCAGTAGTATTCTTGTCACAGATACGCAGTATTTT
TRBJ2-1	.	once	TRBV6-6	CASSLPTGESYNEQFF	TGTGCCAGCAGCTTACCGACGGGGGAGTCCTACAATGAGCAGTTCTTC
TRBJ1-2	.	.	TRBV4-1	CASSQGAGVSTF	TGCGCCAGCAGCCAAGGGGCAGGGGTAAGCACCTTC
TRBJ2-2	.	.	TRBV27	CASRPQGPGELFF	TGTGCCAGCAGACCACAGGGACCCGGGGAGCTGTTTTTT
TRBJ2-1	.	.	TRBV28	CASNWRLSYNEQFF	TGTGCCAGCAATTGGCGACTATCCTACAATGAGCAGTTCTTC
TRBJ2-7	TRBD2	once	TRBV19	CATGLAGAPYEQYF	TGTGCCACTGGACTAGCGGGAGCCCCCTACGAGCAGTACTTC
TRBJ2-1	TRBD1	.	TRBV6-4	CASSDSGQGDVHEQFF	TGTGCCAGCAGTGACTCTGGGCAGGGGGACGTACATGAGCAGTTCTTC
TRBJ2-3	TRBD2	.	TRBV27	CASSPLEGGPLFGTQYF	TGTGCCAGCAGTCCCCTTGAGGGAGGGCCCTTGTTTGGTACGCAGTATTTT
TRBJ1-1	.	.	TRBV4-2	CASSQGSEAFF	TGTGCCAGCAGCCAAGGGAGTGAAGCTTTCTTT
TRBJ2-1	.	.	TRBV19	CASSVTGNSYNEQFF	TGTGCCAGTAGTGTCACAGGGAACTCCTACAATGAGCAGTTCTTC
TRBJ2-7	TRBD2	.	TRBV2	CASSAGTRVYEQYF	TGTGCCAGCAGCGCCGGGACTAGAGTCTACGAGCAGTACTTC
TRBJ1-2	TRBD1	.	TRBV27	CASSYSGQGGSGYTF	TGTGCCAGCAGTTATTCAGGACAGGGGGGATCTGGCTACACCTTC
TRBJ2-1	.	.	TRBV9	CASSSSWASSYNEQFF	TGTGCCAGCAGCTCAAGCTGGGCGTCTTCCTACAATGAGCAGTTCTTC
TRBJ2-7	.	.	TRBV25-1	CASSGPGESDEQYF	TGTGCCAGCAGTGGGCCAGGGGAGAGCGACGAGCAGTACTTC
TRBJ2-7	TRBD1	.	TRBV5-1	CASSWTGNDEQYF	TGCGCCAGCAGCTGGACAGGGAACGACGAGCAGTACTTC
TRBJ2-7	TRBD1	.	TRBV15	CATSKTGGWVGEQYF	TGTGCCACCAGCAAGACAGGGGGGTGGGTTGGCGAGCAGTACTTC
TRBJ2-1	TRBD1	.	TRBV18	CASSPLGQGGSEQFF	TGTGCCAGCTCACCACTGGGACAGGGCGGTTCTGAGCAGTTCTTC
TRBJ1-1	.	.	TRBV5-1	CASSLGRGEAFF	TGCGCCAGCAGCTTGGGACGGGGTGAAGCTTTCTTT
TRBJ1-1	TRBD1	once	TRBV11-1	CASSLTGTGIKEAFF	TGTGCCAGCAGCCTAACCGGGACAGGGATCAAGGAAGCTTTCTTT
TRBJ2-5	TRBD2	.	TRBV11-2	CASSTLAGGRETQYF	TGTGCCAGCAGCACCCTAGCGGGAGGAAGGGAGACCCAGTACTTC
TRBJ2-3	.	.	TRBV27	CASSFSEKDTQYF	TGTGCCAGCAGTTTCTCAGAAAAAGATACGCAGTATTTT
TRBJ1-5	.	.	TRBV7-6	CASSEMGGGGPQHF	TGTGCCAGCAGCGAAATGGGGGGGGGCGGGCCCCAGCATTTT
TRBJ2-3	TRBD2	.	TRBV9	CASSVTSGSSDTQYF	TGTGCCAGCAGCGTGACTAGCGGGAGTTCAGATACGCAGTATTTT
TRBJ2-7	TRBD1	.	TRBV4-3	CASSRGTGSHEQYF	TGCGCCAGCAGCCGGGGGACAGGTTCCCACGAGCAGTACTTC
TRBJ1-1	.	once	TRBV27	CASWGGRGEAFF	TGTGCCAGCTGGGGGGGGCGCGGTGAAGCTTTCTTT
TRBJ1-2	.	once	TRBV10-3	CAIRSLYGYTF	TGTGCCATCAGGAGTCTCTATGGCTACACCTTC
TRBJ2-1	TRBD2	.	TRBV10-3	CAISETSGSSYNEQFF	TGTGCCATCAGTGAGACTAGCGGGAGCTCTTACAATGAGCAGTTCTTC
TRBJ2-1	.	.	TRBV5-1	CASSSYGEYENEQFF	TGCGCCAGCAGCTCCTACGGGGAATACGAAAATGAGCAGTTCTTC
TRBJ2-7	.	.	TRBV29-1	CSVESGELGYEQYF	TGCAGCGTTGAATCGGGGGAGTTAGGCTACGAGCAGTACTTC
TRBJ2-5	TRBD1	.	TRBV28	CATTLKGQRQETQYF	TGTGCCACTACCCTTAAGGGACAGCGACAAGAGACCCAGTACTTC
TRBJ2-6	.	.	TRBV7-9	CASSQDNSGANVLTF	TGTGCCAGCAGCCAGGACAACTCTGGGGCCAACGTCCTGACTTTC
TRBJ1-1	TRBD1	.	TRBV27	CASSTNRGLVF	TGTGCCAGCAGTACCAACAGGGGGCTGGTCTTT
TRBJ2-1	TRBD2	few	TRBV7-2	CASSLEGLAAYNEQFF	TGTGCCAGCAGCTTAGAGGGACTAGCGGCTTACAATGAGCAGTTCTTC
TRBJ2-5	TRBD2	.	TRBV5-4	CASSFLAGEPETQYF	TGTGCCAGCAGCTTCCTTGCGGGGGAGCCTGAGACCCAGTACTTC
TRBJ2-7	.	.	TRBV15	CATSRDGASSYEQYF	TGTGCCACCAGCAGAGATGGGGCTAGCTCCTACGAGCAGTACTTC
TRBJ1-1	.	many	TRBV20-1	CSPQTDAEAFF	TGCAGCCCCCAGACAGACGCTGAAGCTTTCTTT
TRBJ2-7	TRBD1	.	TRBV4-1	CASSQVDRVSEQYF	TGCGCCAGCAGCCAAGTCGACAGGGTTAGCGAGCAGTACTTC